This TCR beta chain was sequenced during a study of blood T cell repertoires in COVID-19. Study at large: There were acute and convalescent COVID-19 samples, and they came from the United States, Italy and Spain. PBMCs, B-cell-depleted T cells, or T cells were the source of the cDNA or gDNA that made up the material.

From germline, CDR1 is LNHDA and CDR2 SQIVND (reference sequence). The CDR3 consists of 17 residues. V lost 2 bases to trimming and J lost 9 bases; unmatched junction nucleotides: 18. Original analysis: Cell counts per sample came from amplifying reference gene primers. Libraries were prepared by immunoSEQ multiplex PCR; TCRdb keeps only in-frame clonotypes and omits some of them. For V, J and clone size, that table is used; D and trimming come from the DNA. The sample consists of approximately 96,000 clones, more than 90% of them appearing once. The V and J genes are TRBV19 and TRBJ2-5; 7 bases map to TRBD2. Sequencing was done on a sample of peripheral blood. This clonotype was obtained from a man in his fifties or sixties with acute or convalescent COVID-19. DNA for the CDR3: TGTGCCAGTAGTATAAATTTTCCCGATCGGGGGGAGGGACCCCAGTACTTC. It is translated as CASSINFPDRGEGPQYF.